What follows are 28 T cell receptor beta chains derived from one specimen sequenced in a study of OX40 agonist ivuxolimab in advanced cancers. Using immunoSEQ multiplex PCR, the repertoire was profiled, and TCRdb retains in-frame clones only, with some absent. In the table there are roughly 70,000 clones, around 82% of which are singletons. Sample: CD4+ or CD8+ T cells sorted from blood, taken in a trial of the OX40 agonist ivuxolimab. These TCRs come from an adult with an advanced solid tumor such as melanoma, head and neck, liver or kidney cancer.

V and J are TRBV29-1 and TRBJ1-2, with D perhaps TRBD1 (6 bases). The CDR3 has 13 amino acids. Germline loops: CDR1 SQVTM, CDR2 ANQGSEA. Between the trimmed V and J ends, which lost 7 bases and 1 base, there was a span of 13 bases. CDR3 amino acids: CSAIRGINYGYTF. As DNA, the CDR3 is TGCAGCGCAATCAGGGGAATTAACTATGGCTACACCTTC.

The CDR3 here is CASRRRSSYNEQFF. Written as DNA, the CDR3 is TGTGCCAGCCGTCGGCGGAGCTCCTACAATGAGCAGTTCTTC. The rearrangement links TRBV28 to TRBJ2-1; D gene unclear. Germline V gene sequence: CDR1 MDHEN, CDR2 SYDVKM. V gave up 8 bases and J gave up 0 bases, with 11 bases separating them. The CDR3 loop spans 14 amino acids.

The CDR3 loop is CASSWGGTSGYNEQFF. The CDR3 DNA reads TGCGCCAGCAGCTGGGGCGGGACTAGCGGCTACAATGAGCAGTTCTTC. This chain joins TRBV5-1 and TRBJ2-1; 11 positions match TRBD2. From germline, CDR1 is SGHRS and CDR2 YFSETQ. The CDR3 has 16 amino acids. After removal of 3 bases from V and 3 bases from J, the junction contained 5 bases not matched to a gene.

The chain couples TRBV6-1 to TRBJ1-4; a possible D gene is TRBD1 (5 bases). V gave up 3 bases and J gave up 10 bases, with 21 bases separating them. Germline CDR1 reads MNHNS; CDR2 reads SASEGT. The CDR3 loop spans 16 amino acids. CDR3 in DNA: TGTGCCAGCAGTGATCGTTGGGACGGCCCTATTGGAAAACTGTTTTTT. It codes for CASSDRWDGPIGKLFF.

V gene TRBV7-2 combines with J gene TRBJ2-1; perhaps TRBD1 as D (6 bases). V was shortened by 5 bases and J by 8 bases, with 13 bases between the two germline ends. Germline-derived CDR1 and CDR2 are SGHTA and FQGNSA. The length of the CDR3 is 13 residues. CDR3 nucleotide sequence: TGTGCCAGCAGCACTCACAGGGATGATGAGCAGTTCTTC. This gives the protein CASSTHRDDEQFF.

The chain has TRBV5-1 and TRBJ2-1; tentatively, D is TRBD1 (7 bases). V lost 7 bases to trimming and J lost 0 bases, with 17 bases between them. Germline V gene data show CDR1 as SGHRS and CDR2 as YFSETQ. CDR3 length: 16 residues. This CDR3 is CASAGQQISSYNEQFF. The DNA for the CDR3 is TGCGCCAGCGCGGGACAGCAAATTAGCTCCTACAATGAGCAGTTCTTC.

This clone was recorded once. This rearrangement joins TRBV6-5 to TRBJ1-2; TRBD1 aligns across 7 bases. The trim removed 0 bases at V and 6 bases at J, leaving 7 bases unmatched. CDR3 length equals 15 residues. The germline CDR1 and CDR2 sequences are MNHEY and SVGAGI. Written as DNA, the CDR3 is TGTGCCAGCAGTTACTCGGTGCAGGGGGGGAATGGCTACACCTTC. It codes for CASSYSVQGGNGYTF.

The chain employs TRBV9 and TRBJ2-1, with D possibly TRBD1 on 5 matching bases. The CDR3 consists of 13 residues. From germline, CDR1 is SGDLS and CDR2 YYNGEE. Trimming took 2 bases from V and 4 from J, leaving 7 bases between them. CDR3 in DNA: TGTGCCAGCAGCGTCCAGGGTTACAATGAGCAGTTCTTC. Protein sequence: CASSVQGYNEQFF.

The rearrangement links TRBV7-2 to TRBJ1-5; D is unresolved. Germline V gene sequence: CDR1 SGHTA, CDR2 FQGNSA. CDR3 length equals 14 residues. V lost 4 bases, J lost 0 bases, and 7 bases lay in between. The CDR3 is CASSSTYSNQPQHF. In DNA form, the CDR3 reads TGTGCCAGCAGCTCAACATATAGCAATCAGCCCCAGCATTTT.

Here the CDR3 reads CASSFRGGIQETQYF. In nucleotides, the CDR3 is TGTGCCAGCAGTTTTCGGGGGGGGATACAAGAGACCCAGTACTTC. The V gene is TRBV6-5, the J gene TRBJ2-5, with TRBD2 matching 8 bases. Looked up from germline, CDR1 is MNHEY and CDR2 is SVGAGI. The length of the CDR3 is 15 residues. Trimming removed 4 bases from V and 2 bases from J; junction bases left unmatched: 6.

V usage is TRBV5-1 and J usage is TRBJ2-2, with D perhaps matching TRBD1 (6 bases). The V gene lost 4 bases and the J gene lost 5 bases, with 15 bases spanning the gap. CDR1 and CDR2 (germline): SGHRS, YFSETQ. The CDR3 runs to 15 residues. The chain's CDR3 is CASSDQQGNTGELFF. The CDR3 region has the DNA TGCGCCAGCAGCGACCAACAGGGAAATACCGGGGAGCTGTTTTTT.

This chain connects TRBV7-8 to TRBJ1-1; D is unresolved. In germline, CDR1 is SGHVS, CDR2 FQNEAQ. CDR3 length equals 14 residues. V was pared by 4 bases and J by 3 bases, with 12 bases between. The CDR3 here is CASSSNNRDTEAFF. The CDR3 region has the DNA TGTGCCAGCAGCTCTAATAACCGGGACACTGAAGCTTTCTTT.

The DNA of the CDR3 is TGTGCCAGCAGCAAACTCTCTGAGGGGGGGAATTCACCCCTCCACTTT. Its translation is CASSKLSEGGNSPLHF. The chain uses TRBV5-6 and TRBJ1-6; maybe TRBD1 (6 bases). Germline V gene data show CDR1 as SGHDT and CDR2 as YYEEEE. The length of the CDR3 is 16 residues. With 4 bases removed from V and 7 bases from J, the gap between germline ends came to 18 bases.

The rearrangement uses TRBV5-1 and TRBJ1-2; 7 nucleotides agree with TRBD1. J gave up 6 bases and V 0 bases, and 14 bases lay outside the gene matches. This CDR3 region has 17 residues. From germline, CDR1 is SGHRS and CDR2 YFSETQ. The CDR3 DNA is TGCGCCAGCAGCTTGGGCACGATTGACAGGGAACGAGATGGCTACACCTTC. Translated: CASSLGTIDRERDGYTF.

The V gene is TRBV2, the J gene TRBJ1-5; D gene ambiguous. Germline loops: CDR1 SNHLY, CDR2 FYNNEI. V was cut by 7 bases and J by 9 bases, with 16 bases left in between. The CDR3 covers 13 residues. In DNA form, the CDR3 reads TGTGCCAGCACCGAAGCGACTTTAGGGCCCCAGCATTTT. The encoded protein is CASTEATLGPQHF.

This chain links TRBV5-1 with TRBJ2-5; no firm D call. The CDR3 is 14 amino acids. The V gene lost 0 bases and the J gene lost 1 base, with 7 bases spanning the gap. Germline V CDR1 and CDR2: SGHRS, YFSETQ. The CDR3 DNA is TGCGCCAGCAGCTTGGGGGTAGCCCAAGAGACCCAGTACTTC. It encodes CASSLGVAQETQYF.

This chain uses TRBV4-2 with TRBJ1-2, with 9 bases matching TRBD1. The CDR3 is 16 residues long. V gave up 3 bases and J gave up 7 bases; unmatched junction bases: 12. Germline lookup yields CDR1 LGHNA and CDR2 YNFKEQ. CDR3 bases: TGTGCCAGCAGCCACGATCCGGGACAGGGTTTCCGTGGCTACACCTTC. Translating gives CASSHDPGQGFRGYTF.

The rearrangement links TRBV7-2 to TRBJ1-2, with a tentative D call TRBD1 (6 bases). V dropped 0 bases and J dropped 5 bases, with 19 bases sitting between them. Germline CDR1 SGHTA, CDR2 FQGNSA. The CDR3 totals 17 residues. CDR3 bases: TGTGCCAGCAGCTTAGCGGGTCGCCAGGGGTCAGAGTATGGCTACACCTTC. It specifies CASSLAGRQGSEYGYTF. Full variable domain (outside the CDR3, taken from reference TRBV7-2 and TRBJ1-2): GAGVSQSPSNKVTEKGKDVELRCDPISGHTALYWYRQSLGQGLEFLIYFQGNSAPDKSGLPSDRFSAERTGGSVSTLTIQRTQQEDSAVYLCASSLAGRQGSEYGYTFGSGTRLTVV.

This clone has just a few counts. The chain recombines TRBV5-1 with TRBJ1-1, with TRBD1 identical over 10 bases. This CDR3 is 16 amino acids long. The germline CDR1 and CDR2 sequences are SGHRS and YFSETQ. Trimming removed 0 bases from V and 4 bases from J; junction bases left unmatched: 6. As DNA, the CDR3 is TGCGCCAGCAGCTTGGAGGGGACAGGGGTTTTCACTGAAGCTTTCTTT. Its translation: CASSLEGTGVFTEAFF.

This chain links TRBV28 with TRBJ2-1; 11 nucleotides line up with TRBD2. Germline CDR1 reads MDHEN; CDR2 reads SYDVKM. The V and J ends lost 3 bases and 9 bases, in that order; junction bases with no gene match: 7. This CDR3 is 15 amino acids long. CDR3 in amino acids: CASSFASGRISEQFF. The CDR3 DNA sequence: TGTGCCAGCAGTTTTGCTAGCGGGAGGATTAGTGAGCAGTTCTTC. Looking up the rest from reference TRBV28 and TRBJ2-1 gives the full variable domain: DVKVTQSSRYLVKRTGEKVFLECVQDMDHENMFWYRQDPGLGLRLIYFSYDVKMKEKGDIPEGYSVSREKKERFSLILESASTNQTSMYLCASSFASGRISEQFFGPGTRLTVL.

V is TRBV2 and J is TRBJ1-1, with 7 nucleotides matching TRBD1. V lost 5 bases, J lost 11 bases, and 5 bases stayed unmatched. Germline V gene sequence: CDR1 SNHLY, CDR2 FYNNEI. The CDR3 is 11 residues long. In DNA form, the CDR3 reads TGTGCCAGCAGTCCACAGGGGCCCGCTTTCTTT. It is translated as CASSPQGPAFF.

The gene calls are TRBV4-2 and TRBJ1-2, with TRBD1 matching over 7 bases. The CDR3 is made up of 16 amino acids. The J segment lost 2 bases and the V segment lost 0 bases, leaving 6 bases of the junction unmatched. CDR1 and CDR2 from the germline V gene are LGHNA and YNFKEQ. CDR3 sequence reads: CASSQERTGVNYGYTF. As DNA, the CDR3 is TGTGCCAGCAGCCAAGAAAGGACAGGAGTCAACTATGGCTACACCTTC.

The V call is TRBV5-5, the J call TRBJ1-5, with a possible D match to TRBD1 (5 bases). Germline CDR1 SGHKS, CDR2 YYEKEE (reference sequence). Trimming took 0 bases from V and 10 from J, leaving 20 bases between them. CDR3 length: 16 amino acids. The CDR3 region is CASSLGGPWGREPQHF. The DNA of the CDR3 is TGTGCCAGCAGCTTGGGGGGTCCCTGGGGGAGAGAACCCCAGCATTTT.

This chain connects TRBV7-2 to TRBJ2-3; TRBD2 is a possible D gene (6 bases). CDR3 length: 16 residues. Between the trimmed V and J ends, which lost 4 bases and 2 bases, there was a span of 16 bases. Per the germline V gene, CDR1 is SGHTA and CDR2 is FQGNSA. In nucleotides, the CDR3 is TGTGCCAGCAGCTCCGGGGCGGGGCCAGCCACAGATACGCAGTATTTT. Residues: CASSSGAGPATDTQYF. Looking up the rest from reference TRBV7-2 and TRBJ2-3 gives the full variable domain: GAGVSQSPSNKVTEKGKDVELRCDPISGHTALYWYRQSLGQGLEFLIYFQGNSAPDKSGLPSDRFSAERTGGSVSTLTIQRTQQEDSAVYLCASSSGAGPATDTQYFGPGTRLTVL.

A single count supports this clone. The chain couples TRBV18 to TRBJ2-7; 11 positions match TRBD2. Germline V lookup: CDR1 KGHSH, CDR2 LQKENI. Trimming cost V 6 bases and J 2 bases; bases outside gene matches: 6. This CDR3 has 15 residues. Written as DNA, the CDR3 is TGTGCCAGCTCCCGCACTAGCGGGGGTACCTACGAGCAGTACTTC. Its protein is CASSRTSGGTYEQYF.

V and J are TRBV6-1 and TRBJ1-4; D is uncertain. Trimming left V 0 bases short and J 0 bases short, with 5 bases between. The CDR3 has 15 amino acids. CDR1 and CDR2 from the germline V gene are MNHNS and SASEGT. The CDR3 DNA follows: TGTGCCAGCAGTGAAGCGGCGACAACTAATGAAAAACTGTTTTTT. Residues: CASSEAATTNEKLFF.

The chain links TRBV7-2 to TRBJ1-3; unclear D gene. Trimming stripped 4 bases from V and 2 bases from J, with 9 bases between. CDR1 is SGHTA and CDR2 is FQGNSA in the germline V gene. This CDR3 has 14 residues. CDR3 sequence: CASSSGFAGNTIYF. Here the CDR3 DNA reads TGTGCCAGCAGCTCGGGATTTGCTGGAAACACCATATATTTT.

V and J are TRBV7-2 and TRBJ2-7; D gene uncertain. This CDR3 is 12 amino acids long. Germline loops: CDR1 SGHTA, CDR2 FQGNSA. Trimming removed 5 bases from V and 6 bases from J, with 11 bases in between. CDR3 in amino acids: CASSPSFAEQYF. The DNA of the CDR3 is TGTGCCAGCAGCCCGAGTTTCGCCGAGCAGTACTTC.